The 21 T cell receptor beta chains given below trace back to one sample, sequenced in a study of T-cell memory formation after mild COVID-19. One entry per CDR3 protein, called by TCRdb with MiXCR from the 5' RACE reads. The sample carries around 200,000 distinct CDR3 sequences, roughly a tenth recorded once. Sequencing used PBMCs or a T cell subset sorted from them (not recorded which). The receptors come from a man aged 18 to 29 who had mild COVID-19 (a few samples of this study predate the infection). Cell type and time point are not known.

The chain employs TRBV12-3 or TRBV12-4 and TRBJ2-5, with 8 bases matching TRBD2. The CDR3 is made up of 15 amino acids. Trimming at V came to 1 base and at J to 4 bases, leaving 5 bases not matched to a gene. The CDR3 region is CASSLGLAGAETQYF. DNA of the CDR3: TGTGCCAGCAGTTTAGGGCTAGCGGGTGCAGAGACCCAGTACTTC.

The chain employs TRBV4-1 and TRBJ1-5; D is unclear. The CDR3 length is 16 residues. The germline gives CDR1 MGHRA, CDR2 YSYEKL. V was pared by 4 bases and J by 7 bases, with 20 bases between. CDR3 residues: CASSLVGGSAGQPQHF. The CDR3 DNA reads TGCGCCAGCAGCCTCGTAGGAGGATCCGCGGGACAGCCCCAGCATTTT.

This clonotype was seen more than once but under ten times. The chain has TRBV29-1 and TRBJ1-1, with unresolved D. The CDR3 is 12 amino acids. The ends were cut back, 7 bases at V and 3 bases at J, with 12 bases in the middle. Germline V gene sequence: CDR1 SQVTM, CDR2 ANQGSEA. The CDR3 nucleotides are TGCAGCGCCACGTTTCTCTACACTGAAGCTTTCTTT. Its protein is CSATFLYTEAFF.

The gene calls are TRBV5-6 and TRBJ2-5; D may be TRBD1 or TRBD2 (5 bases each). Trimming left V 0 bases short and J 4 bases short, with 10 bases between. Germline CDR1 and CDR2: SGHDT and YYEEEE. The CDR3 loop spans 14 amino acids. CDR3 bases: TGTGCCAGCAGCTTGGGTCCAGGGAGAGAGACCCAGTACTTC. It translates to CASSLGPGRETQYF.

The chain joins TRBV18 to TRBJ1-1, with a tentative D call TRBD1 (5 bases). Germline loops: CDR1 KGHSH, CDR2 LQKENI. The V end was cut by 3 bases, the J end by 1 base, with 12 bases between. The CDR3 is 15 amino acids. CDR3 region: CASSPPPTGNTEAFF. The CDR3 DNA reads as TGTGCCAGCTCACCCCCCCCAACAGGGAACACTGAAGCTTTCTTT.

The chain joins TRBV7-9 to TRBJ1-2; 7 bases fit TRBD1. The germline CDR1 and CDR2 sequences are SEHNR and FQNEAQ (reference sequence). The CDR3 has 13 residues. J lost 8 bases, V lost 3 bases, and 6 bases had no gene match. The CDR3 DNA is TGTGCCAGCAGCTTTACAGGGGCTTTGGGCTACACCTTC. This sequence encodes CASSFTGALGYTF.

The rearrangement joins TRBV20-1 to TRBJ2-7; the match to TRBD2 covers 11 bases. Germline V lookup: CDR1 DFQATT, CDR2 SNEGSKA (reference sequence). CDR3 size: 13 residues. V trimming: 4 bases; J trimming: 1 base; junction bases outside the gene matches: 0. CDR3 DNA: TGCAGTGCTACTAGCGGGGGGTCCTACGAGCAGTACTTC. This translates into CSATSGGSYEQYF.

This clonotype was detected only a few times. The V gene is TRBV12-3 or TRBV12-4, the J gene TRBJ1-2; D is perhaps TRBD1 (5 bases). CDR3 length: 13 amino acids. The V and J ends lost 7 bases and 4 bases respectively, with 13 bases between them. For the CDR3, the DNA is TGTGCCAGCACATTCGGAACAGGCTATGGCTACACCTTC. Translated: CASTFGTGYGYTF.

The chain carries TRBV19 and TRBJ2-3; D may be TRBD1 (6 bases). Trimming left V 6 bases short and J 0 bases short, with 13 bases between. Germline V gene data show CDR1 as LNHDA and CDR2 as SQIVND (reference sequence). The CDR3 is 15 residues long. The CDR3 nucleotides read TGTGCCAGTAGCGGGGTGGGGGCTAGCACAGATACGCAGTATTTT. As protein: CASSGVGASTDTQYF.

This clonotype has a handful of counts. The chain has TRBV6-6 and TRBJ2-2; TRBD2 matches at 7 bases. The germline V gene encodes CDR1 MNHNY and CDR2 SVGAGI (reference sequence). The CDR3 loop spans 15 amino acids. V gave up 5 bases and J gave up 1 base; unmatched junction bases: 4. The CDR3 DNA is TGTGCCAGCAGTCCTAGCGGAGTGAACACCGGGGAGCTGTTTTTT. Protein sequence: CASSPSGVNTGELFF.

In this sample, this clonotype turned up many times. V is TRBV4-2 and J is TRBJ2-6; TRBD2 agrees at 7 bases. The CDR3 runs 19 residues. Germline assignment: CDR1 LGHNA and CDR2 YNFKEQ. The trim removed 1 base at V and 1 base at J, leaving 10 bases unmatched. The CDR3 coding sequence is TGTGCCAGCAGCCAAGTGAGCCCAAAGGGAGGGTCTGGGGCCAACGTCCTGACTTTC. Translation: CASSQVSPKGGSGANVLTF.

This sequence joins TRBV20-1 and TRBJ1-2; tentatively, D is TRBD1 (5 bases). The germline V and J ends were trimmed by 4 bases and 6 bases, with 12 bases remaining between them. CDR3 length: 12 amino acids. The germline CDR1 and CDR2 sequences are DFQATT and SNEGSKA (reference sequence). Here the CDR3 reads CSAKPGRHGYTF. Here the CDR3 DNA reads TGCAGTGCTAAACCGGGACGTCATGGCTACACCTTC.

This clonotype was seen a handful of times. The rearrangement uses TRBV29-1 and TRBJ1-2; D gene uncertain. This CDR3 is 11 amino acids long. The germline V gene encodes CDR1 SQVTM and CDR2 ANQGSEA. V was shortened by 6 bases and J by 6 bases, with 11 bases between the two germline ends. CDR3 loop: CSVSRVNGYTF. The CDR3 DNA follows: TGCAGCGTCTCCCGGGTGAATGGCTACACCTTC.

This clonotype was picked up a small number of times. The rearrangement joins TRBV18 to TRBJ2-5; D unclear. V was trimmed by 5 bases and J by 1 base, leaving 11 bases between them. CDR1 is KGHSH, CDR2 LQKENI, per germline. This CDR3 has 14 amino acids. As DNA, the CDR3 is TGTGCCAGCTCAAAAGGCGGCGCCCAAGAGACCCAGTACTTC. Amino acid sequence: CASSKGGAQETQYF.

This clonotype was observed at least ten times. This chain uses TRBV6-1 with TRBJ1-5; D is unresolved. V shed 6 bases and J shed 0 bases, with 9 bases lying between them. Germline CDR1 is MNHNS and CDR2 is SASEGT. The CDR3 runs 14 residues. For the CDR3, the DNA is TGTGCCAGCAGGCCGGAGTATAGCAATCAGCCCCAGCATTTT. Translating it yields CASRPEYSNQPQHF.

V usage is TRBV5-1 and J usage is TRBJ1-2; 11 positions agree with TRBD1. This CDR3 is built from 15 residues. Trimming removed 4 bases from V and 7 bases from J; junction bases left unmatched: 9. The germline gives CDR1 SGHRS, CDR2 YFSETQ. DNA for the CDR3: TGCGCCAGCAGCCCCAGGACAGGGGGCGACTCTGGCTACACCTTC. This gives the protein CASSPRTGGDSGYTF. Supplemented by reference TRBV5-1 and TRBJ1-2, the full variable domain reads KAGVTQTPRYLIKTRGQQVTLSCSPISGHRSVSWYQQTPGQGLQFLFEYFSETQRNKGNFPGRFSGRQFSNSRSEMNVSTLELGDSALYLCASSPRTGGDSGYTFGSGTRLTVV.

The CDR3 sequence is CASSITPGQGPYEQYF. CDR3 DNA sequence: TGTGCCAGCAGTATCACCCCCGGACAGGGACCCTACGAGCAGTACTTC. The V and J genes are TRBV27 and TRBJ2-7; 8 bases fit TRBD1. Germline CDR1 reads MNHEY; CDR2 reads SMNVEV (reference sequence). This CDR3 spans 16 amino acids. Germline trimming cut 5 bases from V and 2 bases from J; bases unmatched to any gene: 11.

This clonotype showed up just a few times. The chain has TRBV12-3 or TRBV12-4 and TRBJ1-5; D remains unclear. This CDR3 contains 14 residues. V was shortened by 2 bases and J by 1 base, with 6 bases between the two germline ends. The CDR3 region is CASSLWGSNQPQHF. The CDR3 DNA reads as TGTGCCAGCAGTTTATGGGGAAGCAATCAGCCCCAGCATTTT.

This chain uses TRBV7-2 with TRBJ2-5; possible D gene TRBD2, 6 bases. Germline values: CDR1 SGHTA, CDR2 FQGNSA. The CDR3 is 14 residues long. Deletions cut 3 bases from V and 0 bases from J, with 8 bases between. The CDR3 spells CASSFRGYQETQYF. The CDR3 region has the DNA TGTGCCAGCAGCTTCCGGGGGTACCAAGAGACCCAGTACTTC.

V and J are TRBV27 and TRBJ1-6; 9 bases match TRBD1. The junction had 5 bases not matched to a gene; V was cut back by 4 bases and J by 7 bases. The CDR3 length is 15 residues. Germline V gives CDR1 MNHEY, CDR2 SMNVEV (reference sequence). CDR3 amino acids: CASSSFDRGNSPLHF. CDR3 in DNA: TGTGCCAGCAGTTCCTTTGACAGGGGGAATTCACCCCTCCACTTT.

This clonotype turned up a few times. CDR3 residues: CASRSPPHEQYV. The CDR3 DNA is TGTGCCAGCAGATCTCCGCCCCACGAGCAGTACGTC. This chain joins TRBV2 and TRBJ2-7; D is ambiguous. The germline V and J ends were trimmed by 6 bases and 5 bases, with 11 bases remaining between them. From germline, CDR1 is SNHLY and CDR2 FYNNEI. This CDR3 spans 12 amino acids.